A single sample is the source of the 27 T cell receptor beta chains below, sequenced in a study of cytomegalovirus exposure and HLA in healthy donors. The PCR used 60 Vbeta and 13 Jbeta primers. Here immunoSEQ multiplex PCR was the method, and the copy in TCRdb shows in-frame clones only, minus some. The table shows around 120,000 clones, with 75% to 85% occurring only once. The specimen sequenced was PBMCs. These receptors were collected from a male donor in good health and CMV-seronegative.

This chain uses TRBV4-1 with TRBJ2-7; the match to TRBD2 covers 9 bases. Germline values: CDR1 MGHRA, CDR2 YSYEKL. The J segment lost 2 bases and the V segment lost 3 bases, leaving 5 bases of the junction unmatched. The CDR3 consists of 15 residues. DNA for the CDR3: TGCGCCAGCAGCCAGTTTAGCGGGAGCGCCTACGAGCAGTACTTC. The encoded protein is CASSQFSGSAYEQYF.

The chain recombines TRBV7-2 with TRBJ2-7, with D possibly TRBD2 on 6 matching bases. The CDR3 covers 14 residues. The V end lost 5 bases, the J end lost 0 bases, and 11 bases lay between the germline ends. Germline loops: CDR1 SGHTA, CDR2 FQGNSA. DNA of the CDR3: TGTGCCAGCAGCCCCTCCGGGAGCTCCTACGAGCAGTACTTC. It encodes CASSPSGSSYEQYF.

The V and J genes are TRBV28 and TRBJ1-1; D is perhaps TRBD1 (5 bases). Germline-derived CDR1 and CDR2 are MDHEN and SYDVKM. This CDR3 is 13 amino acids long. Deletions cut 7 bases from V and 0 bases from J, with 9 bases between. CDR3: CASTGDLNTEAFF. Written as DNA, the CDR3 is TGTGCCAGCACGGGGGATTTGAACACTGAAGCTTTCTTT.

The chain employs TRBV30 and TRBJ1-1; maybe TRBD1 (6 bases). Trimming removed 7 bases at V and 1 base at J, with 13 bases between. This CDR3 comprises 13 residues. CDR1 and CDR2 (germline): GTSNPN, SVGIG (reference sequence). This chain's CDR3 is CALEGQTNTEAFF. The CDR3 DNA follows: TGTGCCTTGGAAGGACAGACGAACACTGAAGCTTTCTTT.

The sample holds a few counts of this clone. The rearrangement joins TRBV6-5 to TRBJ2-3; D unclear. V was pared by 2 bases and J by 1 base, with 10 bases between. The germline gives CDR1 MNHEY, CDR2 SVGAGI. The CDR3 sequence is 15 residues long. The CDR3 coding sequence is TGTGCCAGCAGTTACGAGGCCTTGGGCACAGATACGCAGTATTTT. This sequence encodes CASSYEALGTDTQYF.

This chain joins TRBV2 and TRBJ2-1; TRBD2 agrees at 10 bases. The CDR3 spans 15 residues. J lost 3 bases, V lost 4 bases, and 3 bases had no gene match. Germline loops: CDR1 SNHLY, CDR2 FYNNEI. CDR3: CASSGQRGGYNEQFF. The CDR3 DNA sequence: TGTGCCAGCAGTGGTCAGCGGGGGGGCTACAATGAGCAGTTCTTC.

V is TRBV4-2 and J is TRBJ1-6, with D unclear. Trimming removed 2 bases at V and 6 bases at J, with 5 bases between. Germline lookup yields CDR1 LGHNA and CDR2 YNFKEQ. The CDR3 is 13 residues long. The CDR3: CASSQPTNSPLHF. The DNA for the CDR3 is TGTGCCAGCAGCCAACCTACTAATTCACCCCTCCACTTT.

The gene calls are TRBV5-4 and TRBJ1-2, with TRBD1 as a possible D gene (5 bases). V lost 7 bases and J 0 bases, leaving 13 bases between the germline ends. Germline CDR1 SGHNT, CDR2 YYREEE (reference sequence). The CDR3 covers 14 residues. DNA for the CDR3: TGTGCCAGCCAACAGGAATTTGCTAACTATGGCTACACCTTC. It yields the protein CASQQEFANYGYTF.

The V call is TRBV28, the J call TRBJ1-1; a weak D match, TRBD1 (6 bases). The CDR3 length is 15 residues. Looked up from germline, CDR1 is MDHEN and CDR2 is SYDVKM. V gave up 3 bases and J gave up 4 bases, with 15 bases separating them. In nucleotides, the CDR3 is TGTGCCAGCAGTTTCCTCGGACAGCAGGGCACTGAAGCTTTCTTT. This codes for CASSFLGQQGTEAFF.

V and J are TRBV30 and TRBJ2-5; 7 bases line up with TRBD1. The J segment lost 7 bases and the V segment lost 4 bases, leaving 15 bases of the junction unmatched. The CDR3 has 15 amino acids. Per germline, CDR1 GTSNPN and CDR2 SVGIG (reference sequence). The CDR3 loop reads CAWTNGQARVGTQYF. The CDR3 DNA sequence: TGTGCCTGGACTAATGGACAGGCGAGGGTGGGGACCCAGTACTTC.

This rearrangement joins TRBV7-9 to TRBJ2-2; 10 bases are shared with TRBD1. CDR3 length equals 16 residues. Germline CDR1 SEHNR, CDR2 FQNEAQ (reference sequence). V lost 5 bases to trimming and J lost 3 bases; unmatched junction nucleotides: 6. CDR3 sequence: CASSRQGAWYTGELFF. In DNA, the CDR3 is TGTGCCAGCAGCAGACAGGGGGCGTGGTACACCGGGGAGCTGTTTTTT.

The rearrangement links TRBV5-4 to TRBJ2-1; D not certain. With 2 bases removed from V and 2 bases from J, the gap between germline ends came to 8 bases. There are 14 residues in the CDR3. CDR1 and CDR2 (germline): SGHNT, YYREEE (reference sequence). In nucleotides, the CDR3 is TGTGCCAGCAGCTTCCCGCAGGCCTACAATGAGCAGTTCTTC. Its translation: CASSFPQAYNEQFF. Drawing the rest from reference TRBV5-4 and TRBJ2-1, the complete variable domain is ETGVTQSPTHLIKTRGQQVTLRCSSQSGHNTVSWYQQALGQGPQFIFQYYREEENGRGNFPPRFSGLQFPNYSSELNVNALELDDSALYLCASSFPQAYNEQFFGPGTRLTVL.

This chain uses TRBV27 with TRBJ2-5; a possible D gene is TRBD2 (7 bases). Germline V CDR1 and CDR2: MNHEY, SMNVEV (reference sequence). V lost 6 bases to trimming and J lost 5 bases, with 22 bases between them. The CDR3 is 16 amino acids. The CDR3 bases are TGTGCCAGCAGCCTGCGTCGTACGGGGGGCGTTGAGACCCAGTACTTC. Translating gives CASSLRRTGGVETQYF.

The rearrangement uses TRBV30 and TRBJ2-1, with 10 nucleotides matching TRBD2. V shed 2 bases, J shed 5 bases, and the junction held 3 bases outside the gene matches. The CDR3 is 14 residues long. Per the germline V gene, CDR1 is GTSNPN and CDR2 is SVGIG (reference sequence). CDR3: CAWSRLAGDNEQFF. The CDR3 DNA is TGTGCCTGGAGTAGGCTAGCGGGGGACAATGAGCAGTTCTTC.

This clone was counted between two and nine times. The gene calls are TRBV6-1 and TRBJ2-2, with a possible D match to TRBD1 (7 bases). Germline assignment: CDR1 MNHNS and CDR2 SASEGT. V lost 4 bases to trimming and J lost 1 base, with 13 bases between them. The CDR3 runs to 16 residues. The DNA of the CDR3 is TGTGCCAGCAGTGTGGACAGGAGGGGGAACACCGGGGAGCTGTTTTTT. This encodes CASSVDRRGNTGELFF.

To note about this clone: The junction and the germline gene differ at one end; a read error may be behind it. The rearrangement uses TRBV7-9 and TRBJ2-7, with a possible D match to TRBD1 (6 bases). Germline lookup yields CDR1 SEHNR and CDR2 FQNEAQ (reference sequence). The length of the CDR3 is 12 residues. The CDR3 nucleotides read TGTTCCAGCAGCTTCAACAGGGTCGAGCAGTACTTC. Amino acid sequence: CSSSFNRVEQYF.

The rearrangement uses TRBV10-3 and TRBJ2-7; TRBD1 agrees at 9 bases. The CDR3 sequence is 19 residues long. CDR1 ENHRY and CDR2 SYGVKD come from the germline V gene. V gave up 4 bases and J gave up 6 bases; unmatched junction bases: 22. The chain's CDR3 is CAISAQQGARNPLAREQYF. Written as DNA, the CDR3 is TGTGCCATCAGTGCCCAACAGGGGGCGCGAAATCCCCTAGCACGCGAGCAGTACTTC.

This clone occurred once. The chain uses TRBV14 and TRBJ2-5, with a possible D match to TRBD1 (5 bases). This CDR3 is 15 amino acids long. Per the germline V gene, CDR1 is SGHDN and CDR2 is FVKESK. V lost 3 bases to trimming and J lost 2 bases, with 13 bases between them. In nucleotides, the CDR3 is TGTGCCAGCAGCCATCTTGGGGCCAGTCAAGAGACCCAGTACTTC. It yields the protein CASSHLGASQETQYF.

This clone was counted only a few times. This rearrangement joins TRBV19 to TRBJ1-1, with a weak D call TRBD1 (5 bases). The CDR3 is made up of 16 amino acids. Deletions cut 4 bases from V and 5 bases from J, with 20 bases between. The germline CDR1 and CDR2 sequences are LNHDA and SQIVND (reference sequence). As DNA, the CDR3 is TGTGCCAGTAGTACAGGTGGGGCCCTAGGAGGGACTGAAGCTTTCTTT. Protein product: CASSTGGALGGTEAFF.

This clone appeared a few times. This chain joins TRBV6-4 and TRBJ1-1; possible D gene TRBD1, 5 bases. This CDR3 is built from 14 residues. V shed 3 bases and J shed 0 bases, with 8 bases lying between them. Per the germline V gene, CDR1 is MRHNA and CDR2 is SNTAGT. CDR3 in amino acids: CASSEGGLNTEAFF. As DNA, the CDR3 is TGTGCCAGCAGTGAGGGGGGTCTGAACACTGAAGCTTTCTTT.

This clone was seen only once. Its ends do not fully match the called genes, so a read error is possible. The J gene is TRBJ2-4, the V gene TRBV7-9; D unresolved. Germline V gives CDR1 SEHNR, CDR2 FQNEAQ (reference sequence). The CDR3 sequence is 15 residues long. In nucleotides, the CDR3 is TGTTCCAGCAGCCTGGCATTACCAGCCAAAAACATTCAGTACTTC. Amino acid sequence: CSSSLALPAKNIQYF.

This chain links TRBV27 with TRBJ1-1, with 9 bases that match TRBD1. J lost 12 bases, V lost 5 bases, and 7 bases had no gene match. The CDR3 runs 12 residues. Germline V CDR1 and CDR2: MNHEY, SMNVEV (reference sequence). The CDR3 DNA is TGTGCCAGCAGTGATCCGGGACAGGGAACTTTCTTT. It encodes CASSDPGQGTFF.

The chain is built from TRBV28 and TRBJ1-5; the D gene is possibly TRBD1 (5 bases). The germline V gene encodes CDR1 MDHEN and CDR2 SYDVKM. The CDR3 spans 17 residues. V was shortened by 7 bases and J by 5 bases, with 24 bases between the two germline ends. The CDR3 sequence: CASTIDGGKLVDQPQHF. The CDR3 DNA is TGTGCCAGCACGATAGATGGGGGGAAGCTGGTCGATCAGCCCCAGCATTTT. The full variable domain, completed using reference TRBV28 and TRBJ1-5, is DVKVTQSSRYLVKRTGEKVFLECVQDMDHENMFWYRQDPGLGLRLIYFSYDVKMKEKGDIPEGYSVSREKKERFSLILESASTNQTSMYLCASTIDGGKLVDQPQHFGDGTRLSIL.

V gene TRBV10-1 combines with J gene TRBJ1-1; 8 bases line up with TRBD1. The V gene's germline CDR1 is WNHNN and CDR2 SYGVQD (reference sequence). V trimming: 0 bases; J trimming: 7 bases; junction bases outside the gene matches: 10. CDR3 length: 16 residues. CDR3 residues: CASSESGQVKEGEAFF. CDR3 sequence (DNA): TGCGCCAGCAGTGAGTCGGGACAGGTGAAGGAAGGTGAAGCTTTCTTT.

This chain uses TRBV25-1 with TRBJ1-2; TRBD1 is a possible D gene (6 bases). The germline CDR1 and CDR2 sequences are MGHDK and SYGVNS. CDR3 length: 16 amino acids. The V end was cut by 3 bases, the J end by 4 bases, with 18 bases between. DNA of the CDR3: TGTGCCAGCAGTGATCCCACACAGGGTACCGCCTATGGCTACACCTTC. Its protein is CASSDPTQGTAYGYTF.

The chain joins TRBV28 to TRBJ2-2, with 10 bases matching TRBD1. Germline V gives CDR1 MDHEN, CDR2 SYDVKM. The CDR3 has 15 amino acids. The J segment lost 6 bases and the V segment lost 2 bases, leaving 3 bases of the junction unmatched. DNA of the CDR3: TGTGCCAGCAGTTTAGGGACAGGGGATGCCGGGGAGCTGTTTTTT. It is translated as CASSLGTGDAGELFF.

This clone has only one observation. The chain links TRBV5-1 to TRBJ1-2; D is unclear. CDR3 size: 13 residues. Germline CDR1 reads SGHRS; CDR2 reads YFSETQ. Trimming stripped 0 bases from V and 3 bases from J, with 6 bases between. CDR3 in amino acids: CASSLDTDYGYTF. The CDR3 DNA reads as TGCGCCAGCAGCTTGGACACCGACTATGGCTACACCTTC.